This T cell receptor (beta chain) comes out of a study of T cell changes during pregnancy in multiple sclerosis. Here immunoSEQ multiplex PCR was the method, and the copy in TCRdb shows in-frame clones only, minus some. The sample comprises some 30,000 clones, roughly 89% of which are singletons, and roughly 7.4% rests with the top ten. This clone appeared a single time. The CDR3 sequence is 16 residues long. Germline V lookup: CDR1 MDHEN, CDR2 SYDVKM. V dropped 3 bases and J dropped 5; count of bases not matched to a gene: 9. The sequences come from CD8+ T cells from peripheral blood mononuclear cells, collected before pregnancy. The sequence was obtained from a female donor with multiple sclerosis, enrolled in a pregnancy study. V is TRBV28 and J is TRBJ2-1; TRBD1 matches at 8 bases. CDR3 sequence reads: CASSFPRDRTHNEQFF. Here the CDR3 DNA reads TGTGCCAGCAGTTTTCCCCGGGACAGGACACACAATGAGCAGTTCTTC.